This record covers a single T cell receptor (beta chain). Its antigen remains unidentified. RNA amounts of about 0.45 to 1 ug underwent reverse transcription with random hexamers. TCRdb fed the immunoSEQ multiplex PCR reads into MiXCR, producing one record per CDR3 protein. The table lists 300,000 or so distinct CDR3 sequences, just over 90% of them singletons. This entry comes from a study of CD8 T cells in Susac syndrome. Study-level results: Regarding the TCR sequencing and HLA analysis, the study admitted that a relatively small number of individuals were involved.

Sequencing of TCR beta was carried out in blood CD8+ and CD4+ T cells. Relapsing-remitting disease, either stable or active, was present in the multiple sclerosis controls, who were treatment-naive patients. The authors negatively isolated CD8+ and CD4+ T cells and FACS-enriched TEMRA cells. This receptor was obtained from a human donor with multiple sclerosis. The material sequenced was CD4+ T cells from PBMCs.

This chain's CDR3 is CASSRQMGGRDNEQFF. CDR3 coding DNA: TGTGCCAGCAGTCGTCAAATGGGGGGCCGGGACAATGAGCAGTTCTTC. J is TRBJ2-1 and V is TRBV12-3 or TRBV12-4; TRBD1 or TRBD2 may be the D gene (6 bases each). Trimming left V 5 bases short and J 5 bases short, with 19 bases between. The CDR3 is 16 amino acids.